Below, 3 T cell receptor beta chains from the same sample are listed, as sequenced in a study of beta chain features in type 1 diabetes. These TCRs' antigens remain unknown. The whole isolated RNA underwent reverse transcription, so sequencing captured expressed TCRB transcripts. Assay used: immunoSEQ multiplex PCR; TCRdb lists only in-frame clones, some missing. In the table there are around 14,000 clones, 65% to 85% of which are singletons. Findings of the study overall: Moderate yet significant TCRB CDR3 shortening was seen in Type 1 diabetes patients in all four CD4+ subsets.

Sequences were obtained from stem cell memory CD4+ T cells from blood. The receptors were sampled from a woman under 30 with type 1 diabetes.

V gene TRBV28 combines with J gene TRBJ1-1; D is possibly TRBD1 (6 bases). The germline gives CDR1 MDHEN, CDR2 SYDVKM. The germline V and J ends were trimmed by 5 bases and 3 bases, with 19 bases remaining between them. The CDR3 is made up of 16 amino acids. The CDR3 DNA is TGTGCCAGCAGTCGTACCCAGGGGCCCGGGGACACTGAAGCTTTCTTT. The encoded protein is CASSRTQGPGDTEAFF.

V is TRBV4-3 and J is TRBJ2-1; 10 positions match TRBD2. The CDR3 covers 16 residues. Germline V gene lookup returns CDR1 LGHNA and CDR2 YSLEER. V shed 0 bases, J shed 1 base, and the junction held 0 bases outside the gene matches. In DNA form, the CDR3 reads TGCGCCAGCAGCCAAGAACTAGCGGGGTCCTACAATGAGCAGTTCTTC. It encodes CASSQELAGSYNEQFF.

As DNA, the CDR3 is TGCAGCGCCATCCGCTCTGGGACAGCCTATGGCTACACCTTC. This encodes CSAIRSGTAYGYTF. This chain links TRBV29-1 with TRBJ1-2; TRBD1 matches 7 bases. With 7 bases clipped from V and 4 bases from J, the junction kept 12 bases outside the gene matches. There are 14 residues in the CDR3. Germline lookup yields CDR1 SQVTM and CDR2 ANQGSEA.